Following are 9 T cell receptor beta chains from one sample sequenced in a study of identical twins (dated by TCRdb to 2016 to 2017). The library was made by 5' RACE. These reads were obtained on an Illumina HiSeq 2000. In TCRdb, the public reads were trimmed at Q25 with fastp and aligned with MiXCR, with productive beta chains retained. Merged by CDR3 protein, the rows form single entries marked with the most common genes and DNA. This sample gives about 720,000 distinct CDR3 sequences in total; around a sixth of them show up just once. 13% of the sample goes to the ten largest clones. Separately, the same data were catalogued under a study of T cells expressing NK-cell markers.

Sequenced material: PBMCs. All receptors come from a woman under 30 in good health.

This sequence joins TRBV6-2 or TRBV6-3 and TRBJ2-3, with TRBD2 identical over 10 bases. After removal of 4 bases from V and 0 bases from J, the junction contained 4 bases not matched to a gene. This CDR3 has 16 amino acids. Germline assignment: CDR1 MNHEY and CDR2 SVGEGT. CDR3 sequence: CASSSETSGSTDTQYF. The CDR3 DNA sequence: TGTGCCAGCAGTTCCGAGACTAGCGGGAGCACAGATACGCAGTATTTT.

The V and J genes are TRBV5-1 and TRBJ2-3; the match to TRBD2 covers 7 bases. Germline trimming cut 3 bases from V and 2 bases from J; bases unmatched to any gene: 9. The CDR3 spans 16 residues. From germline, CDR1 is SGHRS and CDR2 YFSETQ. The CDR3 reads CASSWGIAGATDTQYF. CDR3 DNA sequence: TGCGCCAGCAGCTGGGGCATAGCGGGCGCCACAGATACGCAGTATTTT.

This chain connects TRBV5-1 to TRBJ1-1, with D maybe TRBD1 (6 bases). This CDR3 comprises 14 residues. Trimming removed 4 bases from V and 7 bases from J, with 17 bases in between. CDR1 and CDR2 from the germline V gene are SGHRS and YFSETQ. CDR3 nucleotides: TGCGCCAGCAGCCCGGGACATACCGGCGTTGAAGCTTTCTTT. Translation: CASSPGHTGVEAFF.

This clonotype was found a few times. This sequence joins TRBV7-2 and TRBJ2-2; D is undetermined. The CDR3 totals 16 residues. CDR1 is SGHTA, CDR2 FQGNSA, per germline. The V and J ends lost 0 bases and 5 bases respectively, with 13 bases between them. The CDR3 reads CASSLAFSKKTGELFF. The DNA for the CDR3 is TGTGCCAGCAGCTTAGCGTTTTCTAAAAAGACCGGGGAGCTGTTTTTT.

The J gene is TRBJ2-1, the V gene TRBV7-9, with D possibly being TRBD2 (6 bases). CDR3 length: 13 residues. V lost 8 bases, J lost 2 bases, and 10 bases lay in between. Germline values: CDR1 SEHNR, CDR2 FQNEAQ (reference sequence). Here the CDR3 DNA reads TGTGCCAGCTGGGGGGTAGCCTACAATGAGCAGTTCTTC. Translation gives CASWGVAYNEQFF.

This clonotype was seen only a few times. The chain joins TRBV5-1 to TRBJ1-4, with TRBD1 identical over 11 bases. The CDR3 has 15 amino acids. Germline-derived CDR1 and CDR2 are SGHRS and YFSETQ. Germline trimming cut 4 bases from V and 8 bases from J; bases unmatched to any gene: 7. The chain's CDR3 is CASSGRDRGREKLFF. CDR3 in DNA: TGCGCCAGCAGCGGCCGGGACAGGGGGAGAGAAAAACTGTTTTTT.

This clonotype was seen ten or more times. The genes are TRBV20-1 and TRBJ2-5; D remains ambiguous. The germline V gene has CDR1 DFQATT and CDR2 SNEGSKA (reference sequence). The CDR3 covers 13 residues. The V and J ends lost 6 bases and 3 bases respectively, with 14 bases between them. CDR3 coding DNA: TGCAGTGCCAGCGTACAGTGGGAAGAGACCCAGTACTTC. This gives the protein CSASVQWEETQYF.

This clonotype was recorded at least ten times. The V gene is TRBV12-3 or TRBV12-4, the J gene TRBJ2-5; 11 bases agree with TRBD2. With V trimmed by 5 bases and J by 5 bases, 7 bases remained unmatched. The CDR3 consists of 15 residues. The CDR3 reads CASSTRLAGWETQYF. CDR3 coding DNA: TGTGCCAGCAGTACCAGACTAGCGGGATGGGAGACCCAGTACTTC.

CDR3: CASRYWVGTEAFF. CDR3 nucleotide sequence: TGTGCCAGCAGATACTGGGTTGGGACTGAAGCTTTCTTT. The chain carries TRBV7-9 and TRBJ1-1; no definite D call. Germline lookup yields CDR1 SEHNR and CDR2 FQNEAQ (reference sequence). The CDR3 covers 13 residues. V was cut by 6 bases and J by 5 bases, with 13 bases left in between. Looking up the rest from reference TRBV7-9 and TRBJ1-1 gives the full variable domain: DTGVSQNPRHKITKRGQNVTFRCDPISEHNRLYWYRQTLGQGPEFLTYFQNEAQLEKSRLLSDRFSAERPKGSFSTLEIQRTEQGDSAMYLCASRYWVGTEAFFGQGTRLTVV.